Listed below are T cell receptor beta chains from one sample, sequenced in a study of metastatic and nonmetastatic thyroid tumors. Via MiXCR, TCRdb re-called the PCR reads. The sample holds fewer than 35,000 clones, 25% to 35% seen once. The source material was blood. Source of these receptors: a female donor with papillary thyroid cancer or a benign thyroid nodule (not recorded which). Some clones in this sample may be carry-over from other donors' samples. CDR3s include the opening cysteine and the closing phenylalanine or tryptophan. The order of the fields is V gene, J gene, D gene, clone size, CDR3 DNA, CDR3 protein. A D gene is named only where the DNA matches it firmly. A row's size may be missing; if present it is once, few, many or a size class.

V gene: TRBV7-9; J gene: TRBJ2-7; D gene: TRBD2; clone size: many; CDR3 DNA: TGTGCCAGCAGCGCGACTAGCGGGAACTACGAGCAGTACTTC; CDR3 protein: CASSATSGNYEQYF
V gene: TRBV6-1; J gene: TRBJ2-1; D gene: NA; clone size: few; CDR3 DNA: TGTGCCAGCAGTGAGCCGGCAGACCGGGACTTTTCCCACAGTGAGCAGTTCTTC; CDR3 protein: CASSEPADRDFSHSEQFF
V gene: TRBV11-3; J gene: TRBJ2-1; D gene: NA; clone size: many; CDR3 DNA: TGTGCCAGCAGCTTAGTAAATGAGCAGTTCTTC; CDR3 protein: CASSLVNEQFF
V gene: TRBV28; J gene: TRBJ2-1; D gene: NA; clone size: few; CDR3 DNA: TGTGCCAGCAGCACTACAAATGAGCAGTTCTTC; CDR3 protein: CASSTTNEQFF
V gene: TRBV11-2; J gene: TRBJ2-3; D gene: NA; clone size: NA; CDR3 DNA: TGTGCCAGCAGCAAAGGAGGGGGCCGCACAGATACGCAGTATTTT; CDR3 protein: CASSKGGGRTDTQYF
V gene: TRBV2; J gene: TRBJ2-2; D gene: TRBD2; clone size: few; CDR3 DNA: TGTGCCAGCAGTGGACAGCGGGATAACACCGGGGAGCTGTTTTTT; CDR3 protein: CASSGQRDNTGELFF
V gene: TRBV27; J gene: TRBJ1-2; D gene: TRBD1; clone size: NA; CDR3 DNA: TGTGCCAGCAGAGGACAGGGCCCCGATGGCTACACCTTC; CDR3 protein: CASRGQGPDGYTF
V gene: TRBV28; J gene: TRBJ2-7; D gene: NA; clone size: few; CDR3 DNA: TGTGCCAGCAGTCCGACGCGGTTCTACGAGCAGTACTTC; CDR3 protein: CASSPTRFYEQYF
V gene: TRBV11-3; J gene: TRBJ2-1; D gene: TRBD2; clone size: NA; CDR3 DNA: TGTGCCAGCAGCTTAGATATGGTAGCGGGAAAGCAGTTCTTC; CDR3 protein: CASSLDMVAGKQFF
V gene: TRBV5-1; J gene: TRBJ2-1; D gene: TRBD2; clone size: NA; CDR3 DNA: TGCGCCAGCAGCTCCTTAGCGGGAGGGCTCGCCAATGAGCAGTTCTTC; CDR3 protein: CASSSLAGGLANEQFF
V gene: TRBV28; J gene: TRBJ2-1; D gene: TRBD1; clone size: NA; CDR3 DNA: TGTGCCAGCAGTTTTCCCTCAGGACAGGGTTTAGAGCAGTTCTTC; CDR3 protein: CASSFPSGQGLEQFF
V gene: TRBV11-2; J gene: TRBJ1-2; D gene: NA; clone size: many; CDR3 DNA: TGTGCCAGCAGCGGATCGAGGCAGGCTTATGGCTACACCTTC; CDR3 protein: CASSGSRQAYGYTF
V gene: TRBV7-6; J gene: TRBJ2-3; D gene: NA; clone size: few; CDR3 DNA: TGTGCCAGCAGCTTAGCCTCCGGGAGATCGGATACGCAGTATTTT; CDR3 protein: CASSLASGRSDTQYF
V gene: TRBV2; J gene: TRBJ1-6; D gene: NA; clone size: NA; CDR3 DNA: TGTGCCAGCAGTGAAGAGCGGGGGAGGGCTGATTCACCCCACCACTTT; CDR3 protein: CASSEERGRADSPHHF
V gene: TRBV5-6; J gene: TRBJ2-3; D gene: NA; clone size: few; CDR3 DNA: TGTGCCGGCAGCTCTTCCGACCGTAGACACACAGATACGCAGTATTTT; CDR3 protein: CAGSSSDRRHTDTQYF
V gene: TRBV20-1; J gene: TRBJ2-4; D gene: TRBD2; clone size: NA; CDR3 DNA: TGCAGTGCTTCCGGGACTAGCGGGACGGGTAACATTCAGTACTTC; CDR3 protein: CSASGTSGTGNIQYF
V gene: TRBV28; J gene: TRBJ2-6; D gene: TRBD1; clone size: few; CDR3 DNA: TGTGCCAGCACCGCCGGGACAGCTACTTCTGGGGCCAACGTCCTGACTTTC; CDR3 protein: CASTAGTATSGANVLTF
V gene: TRBV24-1; J gene: TRBJ1-2; D gene: NA; clone size: medium-sized; CDR3 DNA: TGTGCCACCAGTGACCCTGGAGGGATAGGGGGCTACACCTTC; CDR3 protein: CATSDPGGIGGYTF
V gene: TRBV20-1; J gene: TRBJ2-4; D gene: NA; clone size: many; CDR3 DNA: TGCAGTGCTAGAGACAGGGCCAAAAACATTCAGTACTTC; CDR3 protein: CSARDRAKNIQYF
V gene: TRBV14; J gene: TRBJ1-3; D gene: NA; clone size: many; CDR3 DNA: TGTGCCAGCAGCCCAACAGGGACCGGAAACACCATATATTTT; CDR3 protein: CASSPTGTGNTIYF
V gene: TRBV6-2/TRBV6-3; J gene: TRBJ1-1; D gene: TRBD1; clone size: NA; CDR3 DNA: TGTGCCAGCAGCTACTCGAAAGGGACAGAGAACACTGAAGCTTTCTTT; CDR3 protein: CASSYSKGTENTEAFF
V gene: TRBV6-6; J gene: TRBJ2-6; D gene: NA; clone size: NA; CDR3 DNA: TGTGCCAGCAGTTATGTAGGCTCTGGGGCCAACGTCCTGACTTTC; CDR3 protein: CASSYVGSGANVLTF
V gene: TRBV7-9; J gene: TRBJ2-3; D gene: NA; clone size: few; CDR3 DNA: TGTGCCAGCAGCTTCCACACAGATACGCAGTATTTT; CDR3 protein: CASSFHTDTQYF
V gene: TRBV6-1; J gene: TRBJ2-7; D gene: NA; clone size: NA; CDR3 DNA: TGTGCCAGCAGTCCGACCGGGACGCAAACCTACGAGCAGTACTTC; CDR3 protein: CASSPTGTQTYEQYF
V gene: TRBV12-3/TRBV12-4; J gene: TRBJ2-6; D gene: NA; clone size: medium-sized; CDR3 DNA: TGTGCCAGCAGTTTATGGGGGACCACCTCTGGGGCCAACGTCCTGACTTTC; CDR3 protein: CASSLWGTTSGANVLTF
V gene: TRBV28; J gene: TRBJ1-2; D gene: NA; clone size: NA; CDR3 DNA: TGTGCCAGCACTGGACAGATAGTTAACTATGGCTACACCTTC; CDR3 protein: CASTGQIVNYGYTF
V gene: TRBV7-2; J gene: TRBJ1-1; D gene: TRBD1; clone size: many; CDR3 DNA: TGTGCCAGCAGCTTGATACAGGGGAGCTCTGCTTTCTTT; CDR3 protein: CASSLIQGSSAFF